The rows below give T cell receptor beta chains drawn from one sample of a study of shared clonotypes between healthy human individuals. Sequencing was performed with immunoSEQ multiplex PCR; in TCRdb, only in-frame clones are kept and a portion is missing. The repertoire holds fewer than 650,000 clones, with over 65% as singletons. The sequencing sample was made of PBMCs. The receptors were gathered from a woman aged 40 to 50 in good health. Some clones in this sample may be carry-over from other donors' samples. Each CDR3 is given with its conserved first and last residue. Each record gives: CDR3 protein, V gene, J gene.

CDR3: CASSASRNEKLFF; V: TRBV11-2; J: TRBJ1-4
CDR3: CASSLIQAFSGNTIYF; V: TRBV5-5; J: TRBJ1-3
CDR3: CASSELQGDEKLFF; V: TRBV25-1; J: TRBJ1-4
CDR3: CASSLQRTVITGELFF; V: TRBV27; J: TRBJ2-2
CDR3: CASNRNTPPYEQYF; V: TRBV6-1; J: TRBJ2-7
CDR3: CASSPSGGVNEQFF; V: TRBV19; J: TRBJ2-1
CDR3: CASSPQLAGGHEQYF; V: TRBV7-3; J: TRBJ2-7
CDR3: CASSKESGGQYGYTF; V: TRBV7-6; J: TRBJ1-2
CDR3: CASSETTGAGELFF; V: TRBV9; J: TRBJ2-2
CDR3: CASGLAGGITGELFF; V: TRBV28; J: TRBJ2-2
CDR3: CASSHPGGETQYF; V: TRBV11-2; J: TRBJ2-5
CDR3: CASSGQQLNEKLFF; V: TRBV5-1; J: TRBJ1-4
CDR3: CASSFGGIGYEQYF; V: TRBV21-1; J: TRBJ2-7
CDR3: CASSPTGLAGGGETQYF; V: TRBV28; J: TRBJ2-5
CDR3: CACGGRLPGEQYF; V: TRBV30; J: NA
CDR3: CASSVGGSGTEAFF; V: TRBV9; J: TRBJ1-1
CDR3: CASSLRGGRAQQTQYF; V: TRBV5-1; J: TRBJ2-5
CDR3: CASSGYTEAFF; V: TRBV2; J: TRBJ1-1
CDR3: CASSGSGRSPYEQYF; V: TRBV9; J: TRBJ2-7
CDR3: CASSLAGNYNEQFF; V: TRBV7-3; J: TRBJ2-1
CDR3: CASSPSNSGENTEAFF; V: TRBV7-9; J: TRBJ1-1
CDR3: CATSRRTGPTDTQYF; V: TRBV15; J: TRBJ2-3
CDR3: CASSLGGVQQTQYF; V: TRBV5-6; J: TRBJ2-5
CDR3: CASSLGGYRGLASYEQYF; V: TRBV7-2; J: TRBJ2-7
CDR3: CASSLRDTNQPQHF; V: TRBV27; J: TRBJ1-5
CDR3: CASSETGRGNWETEAFF; V: TRBV25-1; J: TRBJ1-1
CDR3: CASSYGTPYEQYF; V: TRBV28; J: TRBJ2-7
CDR3: CASKETGLEEQYF; V: TRBV28; J: TRBJ2-7
CDR3: CASSLRREAGELFF; V: TRBV5-8; J: TRBJ2-2
CDR3: CAIRVGQSSYEQYF; V: TRBV10-3; J: TRBJ2-7
CDR3: CASSLGGGRSNQPQHF; V: TRBV5-5; J: TRBJ1-5
CDR3: CASSLDDSRGYTF; V: TRBV7-9; J: TRBJ1-2